The clone carrying this TCR beta chain turned up a few times. The antigen remains unidentified. Through Arm-PCR of CDR3 regions and iRepertoire HTBI primers, TCR beta libraries were built. A single record per CDR3 protein comes from TCRdb applying MiXCR to the multiplex PCR reads. Counted here are a few hundred thousand distinct CDR3 sequences, 20% to 25% occurring once; the ten biggest clones make up less than 15%. The data derive from a study of regulatory T cells in long-lasting Graves disease. The CDR3 consists of 14 residues. From germline, CDR1 is MNHEY and CDR2 SVGEGT. J gave up 2 bases and V 4 bases, and 3 bases lay outside the gene matches. The study's findings and limits: Those with persistent Graves' had less TCR diversity than newly diagnosed patients. It was possible that the small sample size reduced accuracy. Preferential use of TRBV28, TRBJ1-2 and TRBJ2-5 was seen in persistent disease.

The time point is: persistent/refractory GD, antithyroid drugs over 5 years with positive TRAb. TCR sequences were obtained from RNA taken from PBMCs. The origin of this receptor is a female donor with Graves disease. V and J are TRBV6-2 or TRBV6-3 and TRBJ2-3; 7 nucleotides agree with TRBD1. The sequenced sample was peripheral blood mononuclear cells (PBMCs), obtained when the disease was refractory, from a patient treated with antithyroid drugs. In nucleotides, the CDR3 is TGTGCCAGCAGTTCAGGGGGATACACAGATACGCAGTATTTT. As protein: CASSSGGYTDTQYF.